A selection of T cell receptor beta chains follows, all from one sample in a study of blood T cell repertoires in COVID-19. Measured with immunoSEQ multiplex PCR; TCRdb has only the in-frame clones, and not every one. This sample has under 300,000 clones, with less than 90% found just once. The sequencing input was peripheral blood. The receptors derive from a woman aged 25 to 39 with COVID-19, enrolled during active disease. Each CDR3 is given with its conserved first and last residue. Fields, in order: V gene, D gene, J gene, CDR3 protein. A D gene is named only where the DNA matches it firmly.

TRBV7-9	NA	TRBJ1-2	CASSFSYGYTF
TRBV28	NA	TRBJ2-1	CASSPPGTRYNEQFF
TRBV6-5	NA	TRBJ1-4	CASSYSRGTNEKLFF
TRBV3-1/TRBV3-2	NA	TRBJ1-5	CASSLNRVSGQPQHF
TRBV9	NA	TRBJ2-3	CASSVRDTYTDTQYF
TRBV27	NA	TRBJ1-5	CASKDVGLYSNQPQHF
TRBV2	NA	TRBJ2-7	CAISQRLPYEQYF
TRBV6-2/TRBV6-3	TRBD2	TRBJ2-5	CASSDWTSGVPETQYF
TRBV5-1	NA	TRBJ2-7	CASSLGLNAFEQYF
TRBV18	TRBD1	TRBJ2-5	CASSHRGETQYF
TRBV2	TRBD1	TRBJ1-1	CASGQGGENTEAFF
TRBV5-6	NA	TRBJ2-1	CASSLTQEQFF
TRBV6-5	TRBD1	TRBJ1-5	CASRGQTHQPQHF
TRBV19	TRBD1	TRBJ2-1	CASSLGQRYNEQFF
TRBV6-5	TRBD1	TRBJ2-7	CASSNPGTGFYEQYF
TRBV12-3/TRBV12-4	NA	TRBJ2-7	CASSYRGYEQYF
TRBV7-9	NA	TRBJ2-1	CATLLRGSSLDEQFF
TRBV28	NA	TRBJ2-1	CAIKDTGDGHEQFF
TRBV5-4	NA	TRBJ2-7	CATGTGSYEQYF
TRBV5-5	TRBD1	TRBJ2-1	CASRARTGGYNEQFF
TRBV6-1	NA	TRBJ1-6	CASSEGTGYNSPLHF
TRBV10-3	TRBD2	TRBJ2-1	CAISGLAGENYNEQFF
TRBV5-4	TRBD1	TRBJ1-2	CASSERTGGPYGYTF
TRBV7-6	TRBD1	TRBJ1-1	CASSLGTGTNTEAFF
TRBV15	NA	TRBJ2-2	CAASTGGTGELFF
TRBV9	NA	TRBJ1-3	CASSPGSTGPGNTIYF
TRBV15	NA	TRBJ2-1	CATSRQRQYTPASYNEQFF
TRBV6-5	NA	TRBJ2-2	CAFLVMHTGELFF
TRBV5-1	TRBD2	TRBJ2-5	CASSPLLAGGETQYF
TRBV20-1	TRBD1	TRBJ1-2	CSASARDSKYGYTF
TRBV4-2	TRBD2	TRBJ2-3	CASSQTWAGGVDTQYF
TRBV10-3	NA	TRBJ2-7	CAISEINRDYEQYF
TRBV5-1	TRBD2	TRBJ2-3	CASSLISSGGTDTQYF
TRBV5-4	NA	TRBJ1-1	CASSLTGETEAFF
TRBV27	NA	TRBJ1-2	CASRLGAAYGYTF
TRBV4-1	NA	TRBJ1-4	CASSQANQGGKLFF
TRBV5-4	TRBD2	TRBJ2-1	CASSFSGALSYNEQFF
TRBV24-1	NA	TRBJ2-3	CATSDSRRATDTQYF
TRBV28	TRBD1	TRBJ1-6	CASSLGTGLNSPLHF